This record covers a single T cell receptor (beta chain). The entry originates in a study of blood T cell repertoires in COVID-19. Germline CDR1 SGHAT, CDR2 FQNNGV. Between the trimmed V and J ends, which lost 0 bases and 0 bases, there was a span of 3 bases. The CDR3 is made up of 14 amino acids. Clones were read by immunoSEQ multiplex PCR, and TCRdb kept only the in-frame ones, dropping some. The data hold roughly 160,000 clones, with about 83% observed a single time. The rearrangement uses TRBV11-2 and TRBJ1-5; no reliable D call. The material sequenced was peripheral blood. This clonotype was obtained from a woman in her 70s with COVID-19, enrolled during active disease. The CDR3 reads CASSLDYSNQPQHF. The CDR3, as DNA: TGTGCCAGCAGCTTAGACTATAGCAATCAGCCCCAGCATTTT.